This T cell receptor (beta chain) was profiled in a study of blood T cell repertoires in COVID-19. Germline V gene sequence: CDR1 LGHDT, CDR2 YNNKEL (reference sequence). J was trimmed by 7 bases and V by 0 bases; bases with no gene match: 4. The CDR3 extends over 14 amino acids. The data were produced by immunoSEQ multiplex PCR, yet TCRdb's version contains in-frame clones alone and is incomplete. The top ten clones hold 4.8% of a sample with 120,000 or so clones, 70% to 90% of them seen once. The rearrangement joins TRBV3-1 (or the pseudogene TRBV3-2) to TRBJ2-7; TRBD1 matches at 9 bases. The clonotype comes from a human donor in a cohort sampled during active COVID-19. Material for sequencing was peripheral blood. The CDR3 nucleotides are TGTGCCAGCAGCCAAGACAACAGGGGGCTAGAGCAGTACTTC. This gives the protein CASSQDNRGLEQYF.